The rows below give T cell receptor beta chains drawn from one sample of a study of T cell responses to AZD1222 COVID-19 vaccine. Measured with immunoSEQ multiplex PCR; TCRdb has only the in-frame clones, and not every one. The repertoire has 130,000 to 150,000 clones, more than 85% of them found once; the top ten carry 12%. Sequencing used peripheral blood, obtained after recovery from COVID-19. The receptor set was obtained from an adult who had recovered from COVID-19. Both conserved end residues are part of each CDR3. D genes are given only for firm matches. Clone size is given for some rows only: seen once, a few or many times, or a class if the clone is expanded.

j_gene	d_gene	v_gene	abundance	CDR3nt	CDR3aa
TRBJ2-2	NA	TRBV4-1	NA	TGCGCCAGCAGCCAAACGGGACTCTCGACCGGGGAGCTGTTTTTT	CASSQTGLSTGELFF
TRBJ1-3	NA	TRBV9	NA	TGTGCCAGCAGCGTAGAAGGGGAAAGAAACACCATATATTTT	CASSVEGERNTIYF
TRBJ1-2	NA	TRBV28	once	TGTGCCAGCAGTTTATCCAGGACAGAGGATGGCTACACCTTC	CASSLSRTEDGYTF
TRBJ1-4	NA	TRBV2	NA	TGTGCCACGACACTGGGGGGGGGAGAAAAACTGTTTTTT	CATTLGGGEKLFF
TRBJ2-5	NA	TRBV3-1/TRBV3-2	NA	TGTGCCAGCGCGGACGGGGGTTACCAAGAGACCCAGTACTTC	CASADGGYQETQYF
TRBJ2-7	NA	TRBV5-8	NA	TGTGCCAGCAGTCAGAGTGCTCACGAGCAGTACTTC	CASSQSAHEQYF
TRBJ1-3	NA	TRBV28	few	TGTGCCAGCGGACTCGGAGGGGCGGCTGGAAACACCATATATTTT	CASGLGGAAGNTIYF
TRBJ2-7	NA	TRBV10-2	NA	TGCGCCAGCAGTGAGCCTAGGGGCCCCTACGAGCAGTACTTC	CASSEPRGPYEQYF
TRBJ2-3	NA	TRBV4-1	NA	TGCGCCAGCAGCCAAGAGACGGCAGCTACAGATACGCAGTATTTT	CASSQETAATDTQYF
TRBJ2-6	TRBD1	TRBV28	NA	TGTGCCACCCTCTCCGGGACAGGGATATCTGGGGCCAACGTCCTGACTTTC	CATLSGTGISGANVLTF
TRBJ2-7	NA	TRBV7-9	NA	TGTGCCAGCAGCGCCGGGACCGTGCCCTACGAGCAGTACTTC	CASSAGTVPYEQYF
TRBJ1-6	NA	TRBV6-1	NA	TGTGCCAGCAGTTCCTTCCCGGGACAAAATTCACCCCTCCACTTT	CASSSFPGQNSPLHF
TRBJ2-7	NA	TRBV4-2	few	TGTGCCAGCAGCCAAAACTACAGGGCGGAGAGCTACGAGCAGTACTTC	CASSQNYRAESYEQYF
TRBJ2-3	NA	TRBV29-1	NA	TGCAGCGTTGTGGAGCGAAAAAGCACAGATACGCAGTATTTT	CSVVERKSTDTQYF
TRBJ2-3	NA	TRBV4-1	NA	TGCGCCAGCAGCCTCGGGGGCGGCCTAGCCACAGATACGCAGTATTTT	CASSLGGGLATDTQYF
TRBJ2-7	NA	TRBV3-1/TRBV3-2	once	TGTGCCAGCAGCCCACTTGGGGGGTACGAGCAGTACTTC	CASSPLGGYEQYF
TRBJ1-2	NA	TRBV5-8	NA	TGTGCCAGCAGCTTGTATGGCTACACCTTC	CASSLYGYTF
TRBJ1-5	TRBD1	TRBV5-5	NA	TGTGCCAGCAGCCTGGGGGACAGGGGGAATCAGCCCCAGCATTTT	CASSLGDRGNQPQHF
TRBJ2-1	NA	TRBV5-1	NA	TGCGCCAGCAGTCGGGACTTGTCCTACAATGAGCAGTTCTTC	CASSRDLSYNEQFF
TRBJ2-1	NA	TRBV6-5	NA	TGTGCCAGCAGTTACGGAGGCGGACTCTCCTACAATGAGCAGTTCTTC	CASSYGGGLSYNEQFF
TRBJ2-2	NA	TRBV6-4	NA	TGTGCCAGCAGTGACAAGTTTTGGACTAACACCGGGGAGCTGTTTTTT	CASSDKFWTNTGELFF
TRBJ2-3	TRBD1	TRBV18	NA	TGTGCCAGCTCACCGCCTCCGGGACAGCACACAGATACGCAGTATTTT	CASSPPPGQHTDTQYF
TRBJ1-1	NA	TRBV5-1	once	TGCGCCAGCAGCTTGAACACTAACACTGAAGCTTTCTTT	CASSLNTNTEAFF
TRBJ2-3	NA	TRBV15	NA	TGTGCCACCAGCAGCCCTAGCACAGATACGCAGTATTTT	CATSSPSTDTQYF
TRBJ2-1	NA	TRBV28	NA	TGTGCCAGCAGGGGGGACCTATTGGGGGAAAACAATGAGCAGTTCTTC	CASRGDLLGENNEQFF
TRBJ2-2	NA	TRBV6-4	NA	TGTGCCAGCAGTGCAGGCGGACGAGGCACCGGGGAGCTGTTTTTT	CASSAGGRGTGELFF
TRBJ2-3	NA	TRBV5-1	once	TGCGCCAGCAGCTTGGGGCCTGGTAGATCCCCTAGCACAGATACGCAGTATTTT	CASSLGPGRSPSTDTQYF
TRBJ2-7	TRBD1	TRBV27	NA	TGTGCCAGCAGTTTATCGGGGGCAGGGGGCTACGAGCAGTACTTC	CASSLSGAGGYEQYF
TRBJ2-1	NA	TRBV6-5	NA	TGTGCCAGCAGTTACTCGATTCACGGTAACGAGCAGTTCTTC	CASSYSIHGNEQFF
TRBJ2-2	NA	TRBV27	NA	TGTGCCAGCACACAAAGGGGGTACACCGGGGAGCTGTTTTTT	CASTQRGYTGELFF
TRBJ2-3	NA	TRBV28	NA	TGTGCCAGCAGCCCCTCGGGGGCGGCCACAGATACGCAGTATTTT	CASSPSGAATDTQYF
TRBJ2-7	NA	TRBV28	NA	TGTGCCAGCAGTTTTCGACAGGCGTTCTACGAGCAGTACTTC	CASSFRQAFYEQYF
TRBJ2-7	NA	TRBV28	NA	TGTGCCAGCAGTTCCCAGACCTACGAGCAGTACTTC	CASSSQTYEQYF
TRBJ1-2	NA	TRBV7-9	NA	TGTGCCAGCAGCTTAAATCTATTGGGAACTATGGGCTACACCTTC	CASSLNLLGTMGYTF
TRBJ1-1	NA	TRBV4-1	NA	TGCGCCAGCAGCCAAGTAGGGGGGATGAACACTGAAGCTTTCTTT	CASSQVGGMNTEAFF
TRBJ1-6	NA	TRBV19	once	TGTGCCAGTAGTAGCATAGGGGGGAATTCACCCCTCCACTTT	CASSSIGGNSPLHF
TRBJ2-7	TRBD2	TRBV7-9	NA	TGTGCCAGCAGCTTCCTCCGGACTAGCGGGAGACCCTACGAGCAGTACTTC	CASSFLRTSGRPYEQYF
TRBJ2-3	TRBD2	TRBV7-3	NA	TGTGCCAGCAGCTCGACCGGGACTAGAGTTTCGGATACGCAGTATTTT	CASSSTGTRVSDTQYF
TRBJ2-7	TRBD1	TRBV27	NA	TGTGCCAGCAGTTTGTTTTTGCAGGGGGACTACGAGCAGTACTTC	CASSLFLQGDYEQYF
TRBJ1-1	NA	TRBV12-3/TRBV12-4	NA	TGTGCCAGCAGTTTATGGCAGAACACTGAAGCTTTCTTT	CASSLWQNTEAFF
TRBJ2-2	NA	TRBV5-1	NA	TGCGCCAGCAGCTTGGAGTCGCCCAAAGCCGGGGAGCTGTTTTTT	CASSLESPKAGELFF
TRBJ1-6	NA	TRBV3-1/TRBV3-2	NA	TGTGCCAGCAGAAGGACTTTTAATTCACCCCTCCACTTT	CASRRTFNSPLHF
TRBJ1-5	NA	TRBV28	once	TGTGCCAGCACCGACCGACAGTGGGGTAACAATCAGCCCCAGCATTTT	CASTDRQWGNNQPQHF
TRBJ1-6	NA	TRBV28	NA	TGTGCCAGCAAATCCCTGGCAGGTAGCTCCTATAATTCACCCCTCCACTTT	CASKSLAGSSYNSPLHF
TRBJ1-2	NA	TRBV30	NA	TGTGCCTGGATAAAGGTCTACACCTTC	CAWIKVYTF
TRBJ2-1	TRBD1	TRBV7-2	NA	TGTGCCAGCAGCTCGGACAGGACCTACAATGAGCAGTTCTTC	CASSSDRTYNEQFF
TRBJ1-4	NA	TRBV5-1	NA	TGCGCCAGCAGCCCTACAGCCTTCAATGAAAAACTGTTTTTT	CASSPTAFNEKLFF
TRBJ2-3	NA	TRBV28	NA	TGTGCCAGCAGCCTTACGGGCAAGGCGCAGTATTTT	CASSLTGKAQYF
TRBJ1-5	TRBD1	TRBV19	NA	TGTGCCAGTAGTTTACGGACAGGGACGGGGGCGCAGCCCCAGCATTTT	CASSLRTGTGAQPQHF
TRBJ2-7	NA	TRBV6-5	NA	TGTGCCAGCAATCCCACCGTTGGAGAGAACGACGAGCAGTACTTC	CASNPTVGENDEQYF
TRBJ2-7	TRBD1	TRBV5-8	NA	TGTGCCAGCAGCTTAAGGACAGGGACGGGCTACGAGCAGTACTTC	CASSLRTGTGYEQYF
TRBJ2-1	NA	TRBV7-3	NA	TGTGCCAGCAGCTTGTCCGGAGCCAATCCCTACAATGAGCAGTTCTTC	CASSLSGANPYNEQFF
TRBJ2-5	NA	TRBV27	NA	TGTGCCAGCAGTTTAGGACTCCAAGAGACCCAGTACTTC	CASSLGLQETQYF
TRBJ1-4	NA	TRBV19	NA	TGTGCCAGTGAGAATCCAACTAATGAAAAACTGTTTTTT	CASENPTNEKLFF
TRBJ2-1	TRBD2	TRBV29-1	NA	TGCAGCGCTCAAGTAGCGGGAGGGCCGGTGAATGAGCAGTTCTTC	CSAQVAGGPVNEQFF
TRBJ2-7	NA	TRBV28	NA	TGTGCCAGCACTGGATCCTACGAGCAGTACTTC	CASTGSYEQYF
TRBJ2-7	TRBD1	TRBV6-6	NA	TGTGCCAGCAGCCAAAGAGGACAGGGGGATTCGTACGAGCAGTACTTC	CASSQRGQGDSYEQYF
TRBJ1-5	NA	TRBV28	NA	TGTGCCAGCAGGACGAACGATCGACCCCAGCATTTT	CASRTNDRPQHF
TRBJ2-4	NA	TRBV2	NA	TGTGCCAGCGTGGCAGGGTCTTTTGCGGGAAACATTCAGTACTTC	CASVAGSFAGNIQYF